This T cell receptor beta chain was recovered during a study of T cell changes during pregnancy in multiple sclerosis. The CDR3 contains 13 residues. CDR1 is SNHLY, CDR2 FYNNEI, per germline. The V end was cut by 5 bases, the J end by 7 bases, with 11 bases between. The method was immunoSEQ multiplex PCR; TCRdb's version includes in-frame clones alone and lacks a portion of them. The sample lists tens of thousands of clones; around 94% were seen once. The source material was CD4+ T cells from peripheral blood mononuclear cells, sampled after pregnancy. This chain links TRBV2 with TRBJ2-2; no reliable D call. This receptor was identified in a female donor with multiple sclerosis, enrolled in a pregnancy study. The CDR3 DNA reads TGTGCCAGCAGTAATGACTTCGGCGGGGAGCTGTTTTTT. Translation: CASSNDFGGELFF. Together with reference TRBV2 and TRBJ2-2, the CDR3 gives the full variable domain: EPEVTQTPSHQVTQMGQEVILRCVPISNHLYFYWYRQILGQKVEFLVSFYNNEISEKSEIFDDQFSVERPDGSNFTLKIRSTKLEDSAMYFCASSNDFGGELFFGEGSRLTVL.